This TCR beta chain was observed in a study of monozygotic twins with cystic fibrosis. This CDR3 is 14 amino acids long. The germline V gene encodes CDR1 SNHLY and CDR2 FYNNEI. V dropped 6 bases and J dropped 2 bases, with 11 bases sitting between them. Generated by immunoSEQ multiplex PCR, the TCRdb table keeps only in-frame clones and is missing some. The sample has around 29,000 clones; over 80% are singletons. The source material was blood. The chain combines TRBV2 with TRBJ1-5; possibly TRBD1 for D (5 bases). The TCR comes from a girl aged 2-15 years with cystic fibrosis. The CDR3 DNA sequence: TGTGCCAGCAGCCAGGGACGCCGCAATCAGCCCCAGCATTTT. Translating gives CASSQGRRNQPQHF.